The rows below give T cell receptor beta chains drawn from one sample of a study of CD4 T cells in relation to SARS-CoV-2 and coronaviruses. TCRdb keeps only in-frame clones here, not all; method: immunoSEQ multiplex PCR. This table holds about 40,000 clones, about 79% found once. The antigens these receptors bind are not known. The material sequenced was naive CD4+ T cells from PBMCs, cultured in vitro. The origin of the receptors is an adult with COVID-19. The CDR3 runs from the conserved cysteine through the conserved F or W. A D gene is named only where the DNA matches it firmly. Where a row states a size, it is once, few, many or the class of an expanded clone; other rows omit it.

DNA,CDR3,D,size,J,V
TGCGCCAGCAGCCCCCGGATGAACACTGAAGCTTTCTTT,CASSPRMNTEAFF,.,.,TRBJ1-1,TRBV4-1
TGTGCCAGCAGCTTCAACAGGGGAGTCGGCTCTGGAAACACCATATATTTT,CASSFNRGVGSGNTIYF,TRBD1,.,TRBJ1-3,TRBV5-6
TGTGCCACCAGTGACTATAACACCGGGGAGCTGTTTTTT,CATSDYNTGELFF,.,.,TRBJ2-2,TRBV24-1
TGTGCCAGCAGTTTAAAGGGTTACGAGCAGTACTTC,CASSLKGYEQYF,.,.,TRBJ2-7,TRBV28
TGTGCCAGCAGCCGGGGCCGCTATGGCTACACCTTC,CASSRGRYGYTF,.,.,TRBJ1-2,TRBV6-5
TGTGCCTGGAACGCGGTCGGGGCCAACGTCCTGACTTTC,CAWNAVGANVLTF,.,.,TRBJ2-6,TRBV30
TGTGCCAGCAGTTTATCGATCACAGGGGTAAGCAACGAGCAGTACTTC,CASSLSITGVSNEQYF,TRBD1,.,TRBJ2-7,TRBV27
TGTGCCAGCTCACAGGGACAGGGAGGGTACACTGAAGCTTTCTTT,CASSQGQGGYTEAFF,TRBD1,.,TRBJ1-1,TRBV18
TGTGCCAGCAGTGAAACTGAAGAGACCCAGTACTTC,CASSETEETQYF,.,.,TRBJ2-5,TRBV2
TGTGCCATCAGTGAGTCTGAGCTAAATGAGCAGTTCTTC,CAISESELNEQFF,.,.,TRBJ2-1,TRBV10-3
TGTGCCAGCAGCTTACTTGTGTCAGATACGCAGTATTTT,CASSLLVSDTQYF,.,once,TRBJ2-3,TRBV7-3
TGCGCCAGCAGTAGGCCTAGCGGGACGTTAAACGATACGCAGTATTTT,CASSRPSGTLNDTQYF,TRBD2,.,TRBJ2-3,TRBV10-1
TGCGCCAGCAGCTTGGTTTCGGGGGGGCCCTACGAGCAGTACTTC,CASSLVSGGPYEQYF,TRBD2,.,TRBJ2-7,TRBV5-1
TGTGCCAGTAAGACAGGGGTCTACAATGAGCAGTTCTTC,CASKTGVYNEQFF,TRBD1,.,TRBJ2-1,TRBV19
TGTGCCACCACTAGCGCGAACACCGGGGAGCTGTTTTTT,CATTSANTGELFF,TRBD2,.,TRBJ2-2,TRBV28
TGTGCCAGCAGCTTAACGGATAGCTACAATGAGCAGTTCTTC,CASSLTDSYNEQFF,.,.,TRBJ2-1,TRBV7-9
TGCAGCGTTCGGCCCGACACTGAAGCTTTCTTT,CSVRPDTEAFF,.,.,TRBJ1-1,TRBV29-1
TGTGCCAGCAGTCCAGGACAGGGGGCAAATGAAGAGACCCAGTACTTC,CASSPGQGANEETQYF,TRBD1,.,TRBJ2-5,TRBV28
TGTGCCAGCAGCCTACAGGACCAAGAGACCCAGTACTTC,CASSLQDQETQYF,.,.,TRBJ2-5,TRBV5-8
TGTGCCAGCAGCCAAACAGGGGATAATTCACCCCTCCACTTT,CASSQTGDNSPLHF,TRBD1,.,TRBJ1-6,TRBV3-1/TRBV3-2
TGTGCCAGCAGTGAAGCGCTTCCGGGGGGAAGCCCCCAGCCCCAGCATTTT,CASSEALPGGSPQPQHF,.,.,TRBJ1-5,TRBV2
TGTGCCTGGAGCCGACAGGGAAATTCCTACGAGCAGTACTTC,CAWSRQGNSYEQYF,TRBD1,.,TRBJ2-7,TRBV30
TGTGCCAGTAGACCCCGCCCCGGACTAGCGGGGATAGCTAGCACAGATACGCAGTATTTT,CASRPRPGLAGIASTDTQYF,TRBD2,.,TRBJ2-3,TRBV19
TGTGCCAGCAGCCTTCACAGGGAAGGTCAGCCCCAGCATTTT,CASSLHREGQPQHF,.,.,TRBJ1-5,TRBV6-5
TGTGCCAGCAGCACCCCGGCGGGAGCGAACAATGAGCAGTTCTTC,CASSTPAGANNEQFF,TRBD2,.,TRBJ2-1,TRBV7-2
TGCGCCAGCAGCTTGGTCTTCGGAAATGAGCAGTACTTC,CASSLVFGNEQYF,.,.,TRBJ2-7,TRBV5-1
TGTGCCACCAGCAGAGCCGATTACAATGAGCAGTTCTTC,CATSRADYNEQFF,.,.,TRBJ2-1,TRBV15
TGTGCCAGCAGTGGGACTAGCGGGAGGCTCACAGATACGCAGTATTTT,CASSGTSGRLTDTQYF,TRBD2,.,TRBJ2-3,TRBV28
TGTGCCAGCAGCTTGGACAGAGCCTACGAGCAGTACTTC,CASSLDRAYEQYF,.,.,TRBJ2-7,TRBV5-8
TGTGCCAGCAGCTTGAATATAGCGGGAGGCGAGACCCAGTACTTC,CASSLNIAGGETQYF,TRBD2,.,TRBJ2-5,TRBV7-8
TGTGCCAGCAGCCAAGATCTGACAGCCTACAATTCACCCCTCCACTTT,CASSQDLTAYNSPLHF,.,.,TRBJ1-6,TRBV14
TGTGCCAGCAGGGCCAATAGCGGCTCCTACGAGCAGTACTTC,CASRANSGSYEQYF,.,once,TRBJ2-7,TRBV28
TGCGCCAGCAGCTTGAGTCAGGTTTGGGATTCACCCCTCCACTTT,CASSLSQVWDSPLHF,.,once,TRBJ1-6,TRBV5-1
TGTGCCAGCTCACCCGATCAGACTAGCGGGAGGAACGAGCAGTACTTC,CASSPDQTSGRNEQYF,TRBD2,.,TRBJ2-7,TRBV18
TGCAGCGTTGGTTACCCCGGGGAGCTGTTTTTT,CSVGYPGELFF,.,once,TRBJ2-2,TRBV29-1
TGTGCCAGCAGCCACAGCAACACCGGGGAGCTGTTTTTT,CASSHSNTGELFF,.,once,TRBJ2-2,TRBV11-3
TGCGCCAGCAGACAGTGGAGAGGCCTCCCCTATGGCTACACCTTC,CASRQWRGLPYGYTF,.,.,TRBJ1-2,TRBV5-1
TGTGCCAGCAGTTCCCTTGGGACAGCCACAGATACGCAGTATTTT,CASSSLGTATDTQYF,TRBD1,.,TRBJ2-3,TRBV6-5
TGTGCCAGCAGTTTTACGTCCCTCTACGAGCAGTACTTC,CASSFTSLYEQYF,.,.,TRBJ2-7,TRBV28
TGCGCCAGCAGCGGCGACGGAGCCTACGAGCAGTACTTC,CASSGDGAYEQYF,.,.,TRBJ2-7,TRBV10-1
TGTGCCAGCAGTTTGACTAGCGGGAGGGAAAATGAGCAGTTCTTC,CASSLTSGRENEQFF,TRBD2,.,TRBJ2-1,TRBV6-2/TRBV6-3
TGCGCCAGCAGCCAAGAAGGTCCGAGAAATGAGCAGTTCTTC,CASSQEGPRNEQFF,.,few,TRBJ2-1,TRBV4-1
TGTGCCAGCAGTCCGGCGGGTTCTGGAAACACCATATATTTT,CASSPAGSGNTIYF,.,.,TRBJ1-3,TRBV28